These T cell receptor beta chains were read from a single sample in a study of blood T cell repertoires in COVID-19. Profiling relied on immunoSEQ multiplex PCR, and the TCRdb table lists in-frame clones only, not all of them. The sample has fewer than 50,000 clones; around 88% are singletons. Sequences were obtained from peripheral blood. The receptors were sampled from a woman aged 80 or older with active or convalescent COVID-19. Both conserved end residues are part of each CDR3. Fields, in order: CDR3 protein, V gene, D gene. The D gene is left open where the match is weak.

CAWRTQRNTEAFF | TRBV30 | .
CASSPSGQVKKNEQYF | TRBV28 | TRBD1
CASSLARNTEAFF | TRBV12-3/TRBV12-4 | .
CASSLLDEQFF | TRBV11-2 | .
CASSSDGVTDTQYF | TRBV4-3 | .
CATSRDAGANYGYTF | TRBV15 | .
CAISEVAGERDEQFF | TRBV10-3 | TRBD2
CASSQFRDGNQPQHF | TRBV16 | .
CASSETTGPLTF | TRBV2 | .
CAWSPLPLGPNTGELFF | TRBV30 | .
CASRMGLYTEAFF | TRBV27 | .
CASSRILAGVTGELFF | TRBV3-1/TRBV3-2 | TRBD2